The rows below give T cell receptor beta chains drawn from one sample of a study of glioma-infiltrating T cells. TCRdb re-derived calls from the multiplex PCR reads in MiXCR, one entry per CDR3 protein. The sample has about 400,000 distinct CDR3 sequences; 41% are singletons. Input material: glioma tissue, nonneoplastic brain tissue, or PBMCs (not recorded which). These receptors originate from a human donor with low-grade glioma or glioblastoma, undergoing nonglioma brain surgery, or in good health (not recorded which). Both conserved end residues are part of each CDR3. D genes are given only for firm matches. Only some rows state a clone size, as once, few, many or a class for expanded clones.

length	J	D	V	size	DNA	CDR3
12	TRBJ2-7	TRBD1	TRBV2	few	TGTGCCAGCAGGAAACAGGGGGACGAGCAGTACTTC	CASRKQGDEQYF
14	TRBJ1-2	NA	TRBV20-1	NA	TGCAGTGAAGCATTGGTAGGGGCCCGCTATGGCTACACCTTC	CSEALVGARYGYTF
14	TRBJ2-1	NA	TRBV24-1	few	TGTGCCACCAGTGATTTTGGATTGGACAATGAGCAGTTCTTC	CATSDFGLDNEQFF
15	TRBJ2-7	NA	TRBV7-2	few	TGTGCCAGCAGCTCACCTAACCGGCTCATTCACGAGCAGTACTTC	CASSSPNRLIHEQYF
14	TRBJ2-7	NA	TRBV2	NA	TGTGCCAGCAGTGAAGTGGCCTACTCCTACGAGCAGTACTTC	CASSEVAYSYEQYF
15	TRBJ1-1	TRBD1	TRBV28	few	TGTGCCAGCAGTTTGTTAAGACAGGGACTCACTGAAGCTTTCTTT	CASSLLRQGLTEAFF
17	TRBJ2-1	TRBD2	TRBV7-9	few	TGTGCCAGCAGCCCCCCCGGGACTAGCGCCACCTACAATGAGCAGTTCTTC	CASSPPGTSATYNEQFF
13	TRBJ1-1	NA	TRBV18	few	TGTGCCAGCTCACCGAGACAGGACACTGAAGCTTTCTTT	CASSPRQDTEAFF
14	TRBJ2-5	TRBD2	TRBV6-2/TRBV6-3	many	TGTGCCAGCAGGCAACTAGCGGGAGAAGAGACCCAGTACTTC	CASRQLAGEETQYF
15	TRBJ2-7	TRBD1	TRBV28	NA	TGTGCCAGCAGCAAGCCCGGGACAGGGATCTACGAGCAGTACTTC	CASSKPGTGIYEQYF
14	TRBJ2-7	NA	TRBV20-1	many	TGCAGTGCTTCGAGGACACTCAACTCCTACGAGCAGTACTTC	CSASRTLNSYEQYF
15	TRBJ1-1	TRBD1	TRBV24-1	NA	TGTGCCACCAGTGAGGGACAGGGGGTAGTCTCTGAAGCTTTCTTT	CATSEGQGVVSEAFF
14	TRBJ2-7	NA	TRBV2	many	TGTGCCAGCATTACTGGGACGGACGCCTACGAGCAGTACTTC	CASITGTDAYEQYF
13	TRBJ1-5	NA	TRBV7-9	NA	TGTGCCAGCAGCTTAGCGGACGGAGGGCCCCAGCATTTT	CASSLADGGPQHF
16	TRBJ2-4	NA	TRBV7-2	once	TGTGCCAGCAGCTTAGCGGGAGCGGTCATCAAAAACATTCAGTACTTC	CASSLAGAVIKNIQYF
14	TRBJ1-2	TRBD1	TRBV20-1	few	TGCAGTGCTAGGGGTCGGACAGGGTACTATGGCTACACCTTC	CSARGRTGYYGYTF
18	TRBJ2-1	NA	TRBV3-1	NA	TGTGCCAGCAGCCAAGATTTAGGGGGGGTAGATGGTAGGAATGAGCAGTTCTTC	CASSQDLGGVDGRNEQFF
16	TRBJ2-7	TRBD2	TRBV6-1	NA	TGTGCCAGCAGTGAACTAGGCGGGAGGTGGACCTACGAGCAGTACTTC	CASSELGGRWTYEQYF
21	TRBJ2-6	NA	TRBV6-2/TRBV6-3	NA	TGTGCCAGCAGCCCCCTTGCCCGGGCTCCCCAATGGGGCTCTGGGGCCAACGTCCTGACTTTC	CASSPLARAPQWGSGANVLTF
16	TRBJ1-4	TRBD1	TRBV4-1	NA	TGCGCCAGCAGCCAAGATCTCCGGGACAGTGGTGAAAAACTGTTTTTT	CASSQDLRDSGEKLFF
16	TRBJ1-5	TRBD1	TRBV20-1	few	TGCAGTGCTAGAGACCAGGCGGGCAGGGGGAATCAGCCCCAGCATTTT	CSARDQAGRGNQPQHF
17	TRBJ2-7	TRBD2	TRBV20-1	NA	TGCAGTGCCATGGTTCGGCTAGCGGGAGGGTGGGCCTACGAGCAGTACTTC	CSAMVRLAGGWAYEQYF
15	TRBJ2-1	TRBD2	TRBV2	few	TGTGCCAGCAGGACCGGACTAGCGGGCGATGTTGAGCAGTTCTTC	CASRTGLAGDVEQFF
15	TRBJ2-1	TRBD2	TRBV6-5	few	TGTGCCAGCAGTTACTTCGCGGGAGGGAACAATGAGCAGTTCTTC	CASSYFAGGNNEQFF
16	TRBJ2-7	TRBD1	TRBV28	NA	TGCGCCAGCAGTTTTAAAACCGGGGCAGGGGGCGACGAGCAGTACTTC	CASSFKTGAGGDEQYF
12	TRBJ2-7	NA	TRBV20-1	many	TGCAGTGCTCAAGGACGGGGCTACGAGCAGTACTTC	CSAQGRGYEQYF
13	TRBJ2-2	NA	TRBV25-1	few	TGTGCCAGCAGTGCACTCGACACCGGGGAGCTGTTTTTT	CASSALDTGELFF
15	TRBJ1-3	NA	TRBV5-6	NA	TGTGCCAGCAGCTTGCTGACGGTGGATGGAAACACCATATATTTT	CASSLLTVDGNTIYF
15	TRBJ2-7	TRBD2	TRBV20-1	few	TGCAGTGCTAGAGATCCCGGGAGGCCCCCTTACGAGCAGTACTTC	CSARDPGRPPYEQYF
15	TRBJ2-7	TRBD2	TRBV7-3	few	TGTGCCAGCAGCTTAGGGGCTAGCGGATTCTACGAGCAGTACTTC	CASSLGASGFYEQYF
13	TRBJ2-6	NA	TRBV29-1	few	TGCAGCTGTAGCCAATCTGGGGCCAACGTCCTGACTTTC	CSCSQSGANVLTF
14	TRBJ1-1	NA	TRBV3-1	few	TGTGCCAGCAGCCAATCTACAGGCGGCACTGAAGCTTTCTTT	CASSQSTGGTEAFF